The subject of this entry is one T cell receptor (beta chain). Its antigen target is currently unknown. Per-base qualities were not stored, and no clone one base away is much larger. These data are taken from a study of CD8+ T cells in alopecia areata (dated by TCRdb to 2016 to 2019). Looking at the study overall: Treated patients were enrolled in an open-label pilot trial of oral tofacitinib, 5 to 10 mg twice daily, for moderate-to-severe alopecia areata. Tofacitinib was given for 6 to 18 months, followed by 6 months of follow-up off drug to assess delayed response and recurrence. Scalp clonality was compared across normal scalp (n=4), patchy alopecia areata scalp (n=8), and alopecia totalis/universalis scalp (n=8). Tofacitinib-treated patients had biopsies at baseline and at 4 and 24 weeks of treatment, with a later scalp biopsy in several patients. TCRbeta CDR3 regions were amplified by immunoSEQ multiplex PCR using 35 Vbeta forward and 13 Jbeta reverse primers. To study T cell clonal expansion in alopecia areata, the researchers applied high-throughput TCRbeta sequencing to both the C3H/HeJ mouse model and human patients. RNA came from the PAXgene miRNA kit for fixed scalp, the miRNeasy kit for PBMCs, and the RNeasy kit for mouse skin. Human TCRbeta sequencing covered scalp tissue and sorted CD4+ and CD8+ peripheral blood T cells from patchy and totalis/universalis alopecia areata patients and healthy controls. Study-level results and caveats: Compared with normal scalp, lesional scalp had higher clonality and more expanded CD8+ clones, particularly in alopecia totalis/universalis, a pattern that suggests antigenic drive. TCR sequences shared between patients were less clear than in mice, possibly partly because of HLA diversity in the patient population. Resident alphabeta T cells in normal human skin are also sequenced, complicating scalp TCR repertoire analysis, unlike mouse skin dominated by gammadelta T cells.

As encoded in the germline V gene, CDR1 is LGHNA while CDR2 is YSLEER. From the cysteine up to the phenylalanine, the CDR3 has a length of 15 residues. CDR3 DNA is the only sequence kept; it has 45 bases, read in frame from the first base. The trim is 4 bases for V and 7 bases for J, with a gap of 19 bases between the germline ends. This specimen's time point label, interpreted: baseline before oral tofacitinib. Peripheral blood and lesional scalp punch biopsies were obtained from patients with alopecia areata. After PBMCs were isolated by density centrifugation and stained for CD3, CD4 and CD8, a FACSAria was used to sort CD4+ and CD8+ T cells. The library was made by the immunoSEQ multiplex PCR assay. For TCR sequencing, RNA was extracted from every sample and reverse transcribed into cDNA to serve as template. First-strand cDNA was synthesized with SuperScript III using a 2:1 mix of oligo-dT and random hexamers. A synthetic immune receptor repertoire was used to gauge amplification bias, and whatever bias remained was removed computationally. The original pipeline was this. After raw reads were preprocessed to remove errors, the CDR3 was defined following IMGT conventions as running from the conserved cysteine to phenylalanine. Clonality was computed as 1 minus the Shannon entropy, with the entropy normalized by log2 of the number of productive unique TCRs. CD4 or CD8 identity of scalp clones was inferred by cross-referencing scalp TCRbeta sequences with sorted blood CD4 and CD8 repertoires. TCRdb took over this immuneACCESS table, retaining in-frame rearrangements with V and J assigned. Such tables are incomplete; in checked studies, under half of the missing clones stem from an unresolved V gene, and the remainder is unexplained. The V and J calls and clone size were taken over from that table, and D and trimming were inferred from the DNA. The sample data list about 180,000 clones, and around 63% of these were observed just once. The top ten clones comprise around 1.8% of the sample.

The V and J genes are TRBV4-3 and TRBJ1-2; TRBD1 is possibly the D segment (6 matching bases). This material consisted of CD4+ T cells sorted from blood, taken at week 0. This sequence originates from a human donor with alopecia areata. The DNA sequence is as follows: TGCGCCAGCAGCCGGGCGACTACAGGGCGGGGTGGCTACACCTTC. It translates as CASSRATTGRGGYTF.